What follows are 23 T cell receptor beta chains derived from one specimen sequenced in a study of T cells in Graves' hyperthyroidism and ophthalmopathy (dated by TCRdb to about 2019). Libraries were prepared through multiplex PCR. Sequencing instrument: Illumina HiSeq 2000. Amplification of TCR beta CDR3 regions was carried out from RNA transcripts. For the first round of RT-PCR on the TCR CDR3, the HTBI primer set was used together with the Qiagen OneStep RT-PCR kit. TCRdb reprocessed the public reads (quality trimming at Q25 with fastp, clone calling with MiXCR) and kept in-frame beta chains. Each entry is one CDR3 protein sequence, shown with its most common DNA and genes. The sample table holds fewer than 600,000 distinct CDR3 sequences, of which about 15% were seen once. Jointly, the top ten make up around 17% of the sample. Source material: blood. Receptors were obtained from a woman aged 18-29 years with Graves' hyperthyroidism.

In its sample, this clonotype was seen many times. J is TRBJ2-1 and V is TRBV24-1, with D uncertain. Per the germline V gene, CDR1 is KGHDR and CDR2 is SFDVKD. CDR3 length equals 13 residues. V was clipped by 3 bases and J by 7 bases, with 9 bases between them. CDR3 nucleotides: TGTGCCACCAGTGATAGGACGGTGAATGAGCAGTTCTTC. As protein: CATSDRTVNEQFF.

This clonotype was observed at least ten times. The V call is TRBV11-2, the J call TRBJ2-7; possible D gene TRBD1, 6 bases. Trimming took 4 bases from V and 5 from J, leaving 15 bases between them. Germline-derived CDR1 and CDR2 are SGHAT and FQNNGV. This CDR3 is built from 14 residues. CDR3 in amino acids: CASSSLSDSNEQYV. The CDR3, as DNA: TGTGCCAGCAGCTCCCTATCGGACAGTAACGAGCAGTACGTC.

This clonotype showed up just a few times. This sequence joins TRBV9 and TRBJ2-1; TRBD2 aligns across 13 bases. Germline trimming cut 0 bases from V and 2 bases from J; bases unmatched to any gene: 11. Germline V gene sequence: CDR1 SGDLS, CDR2 YYNGEE. This CDR3 region has 20 residues. The CDR3 DNA follows: TGTGCCAGCAGCGTAGAGCGGGGACTAGCGGGACCCTCAACCTACAATGAGCAGTTCTTC. It encodes CASSVERGLAGPSTYNEQFF.

Of note for this clonotype: The junction departs from the called germline gene at one end, perhaps through a read error. This sequence joins TRBV20-1 and TRBJ1-2; 9 bases map to TRBD1. CDR3 length: 13 amino acids. CDR1 DFQATT and CDR2 SNEGSKA come from the germline V gene (reference sequence). In DNA form, the CDR3 reads TGCAGTACTAGGGGGACAGGGCGTCTTGGCTACACCTTC. Translation: CSTRGTGRLGYTF.

This rearrangement joins TRBV27 to TRBJ2-1; 11 positions match TRBD2. Germline CDR1 is MNHEY and CDR2 is SMNVEV (reference sequence). Losses at the gene ends were 1 base for V and 5 bases for J; bases not matched to a gene: 13. This CDR3 spans 19 amino acids. CDR3: CASSLFGLAGGEVNNEQFF. The CDR3 DNA reads TGTGCCAGCAGTTTATTTGGCCTAGCGGGAGGTGAGGTGAACAATGAGCAGTTCTTC.

This clonotype was counted many times. This chain joins TRBV12-3 or TRBV12-4 and TRBJ2-3; 9 bases map to TRBD2. The CDR3 runs to 15 residues. Trimming cost V 3 bases and J 6 bases; bases outside gene matches: 7. The CDR3 DNA reads as TGTGCCAGCAGTTTGGCGGGAGGGCCTAGGGATACGCAGTATTTT. Protein product: CASSLAGGPRDTQYF.

The table lists this clonotype with many counts. The J gene is TRBJ1-2, the V gene TRBV2, with 7 bases identical to TRBD1. With 3 bases clipped from V and 4 bases from J, the junction kept 11 bases outside the gene matches. CDR1 and CDR2 (germline): SNHLY, FYNNEI. This CDR3 has 16 amino acids. The CDR3 DNA reads as TGTGCCAGCAGTGATCCGGACAGGACCTCCCCCTATGGCTACACCTTC. Translating it yields CASSDPDRTSPYGYTF.

This clonotype showed up many times. The chain is built from TRBV29-1 and TRBJ1-1; D possibly corresponds to TRBD1 (5 bases). CDR3 length: 14 amino acids. Germline V gives CDR1 SQVTM, CDR2 ANQGSEA. V gave up 6 bases and J gave up 6 bases, with 20 bases separating them. The CDR3 DNA reads TGCAGCGTAACGCTAGGGACGGGGGGATCTGAAGCTTTCTTT. Protein product: CSVTLGTGGSEAFF.

This clonotype has ten or more counts. This sequence joins TRBV18 and TRBJ2-2; D is possibly TRBD2 (6 bases). V dropped 0 bases and J dropped 7 bases, with 12 bases sitting between them. CDR1 is KGHSH and CDR2 is LQKENI in the germline V gene. The CDR3 is 15 amino acids. CDR3 amino acids: CASSPPEGRIGELFF. The CDR3 DNA sequence: TGTGCCAGCTCACCACCGGAGGGGAGGATCGGGGAGCTGTTTTTT.

The gene calls are TRBV20-1 and TRBJ2-1; D is unresolved. This CDR3 is 10 amino acids long. V shed 6 bases and J shed 5 bases, with 5 bases lying between them. The germline V gene has CDR1 DFQATT and CDR2 SNEGSKA (reference sequence). In DNA, the CDR3 is TGCAGTGCGACGGACAATGAGCAGTTCTTC. Its protein product is CSATDNEQFF.

In this sample, this clonotype turned up a few times. The V call is TRBV19, the J call TRBJ2-1; TRBD1 matches at 7 bases. The CDR3 spans 15 residues. V lost 7 bases to trimming and J lost 3 bases; unmatched junction nucleotides: 9. CDR1 LNHDA and CDR2 SQIVND come from the germline V gene (reference sequence). CDR3 bases: TGTGCCAGTATGGAGAACAGGGGTTACTACAATGAGCAGTTCTTC. Its translation: CASMENRGYYNEQFF.

This clonotype was found many times. V is TRBV6-2 or TRBV6-3 and J is TRBJ2-4, with 8 bases identical to TRBD1. This CDR3 has 12 amino acids. The V and J ends lost 5 bases and 14 bases, in that order; junction bases with no gene match: 8. Germline loops: CDR1 MNHEY, CDR2 SVGEGT. The CDR3 DNA reads as TGTGCCAGCAGTCAAAGGGACAGGCCCAAGTACTTC. Its protein is CASSQRDRPKYF.

Ten or more counts support this clonotype. The chain has TRBV29-1 and TRBJ1-2, with 12 positions matching TRBD1. The germline V gene encodes CDR1 SQVTM and CDR2 ANQGSEA. This CDR3 has 17 amino acids. V shed 7 bases, J shed 6 bases, and the junction held 18 bases outside the gene matches. DNA for the CDR3: TGCAGCGCCGAGGGAGGGACAGGGGGCAGAGGGGAGGATGGCTACACCTTC. This translates into CSAEGGTGGRGEDGYTF.

In its sample, this clonotype was seen a few times. The chain has TRBV7-3 and TRBJ2-1, with D possibly TRBD1 on 9 matching bases. The germline V gene has CDR1 SGHTA and CDR2 FQGTGA. The CDR3 covers 21 residues. V was shortened by 0 bases and J by 0 bases, with 24 bases between the two germline ends. For the CDR3, the DNA is TGTGCCAGCAGCTTAACGCGACAGGGGGGTGGGAGCGGGAGCTCCTACAATGAGCAGTTCTTC. Protein: CASSLTRQGGGSGSSYNEQFF.

This clonotype appeared many times. This sequence joins TRBV12-3 or TRBV12-4 and TRBJ1-2; the D is unclear. The CDR3 totals 14 residues. Between the trimmed V and J ends, which lost 5 bases and 9 bases, there was a span of 19 bases. The CDR3 DNA follows: TGTGCCAGCAGTCCTTTTGACACTCCCATGAGCTACACCTTC. It specifies CASSPFDTPMSYTF.

This clonotype was counted at least ten times. The gene calls are TRBV15 and TRBJ1-2; D might be TRBD1 (5 bases). The CDR3 covers 16 residues. The V gene lost 0 bases and the J gene lost 2 bases, with 13 bases spanning the gap. Germline CDR1 is LNHNV and CDR2 is YYDKDF (reference sequence). The CDR3 DNA follows: TGTGCCACCAGCAGAGATTGGGGGACGCAGAACTATGGCTACACCTTC. Its protein is CATSRDWGTQNYGYTF.

The sample holds many counts of this clonotype. The rearrangement links TRBV30 to TRBJ1-1; no firm D call. The V and J ends lost 1 base and 3 bases respectively, with 9 bases between them. There are 13 residues in the CDR3. Germline CDR1 is GTSNPN and CDR2 is SVGIG (reference sequence). CDR3 bases: TGTGCCTGGAGTGAGTCGACACACACTGAAGCTTTCTTT. It yields the protein CAWSESTHTEAFF.

This clonotype appeared many times. This chain connects TRBV7-9 to TRBJ2-1, with 10 positions matching TRBD2. CDR3 length: 19 residues. J lost 0 bases, V lost 1 base, and 9 bases had no gene match. Germline V gene lookup returns CDR1 SEHNR and CDR2 FQNEAQ (reference sequence). The CDR3: CASSLGVAGGPSSYNEQFF. CDR3 nucleotide sequence: TGTGCCAGCAGCTTAGGTGTAGCGGGAGGACCCAGCTCCTACAATGAGCAGTTCTTC.

Many counts were recorded for this clonotype. The V gene is TRBV2, the J gene TRBJ1-1; D might be TRBD1 (5 bases). This CDR3 region has 12 residues. From germline, CDR1 is SNHLY and CDR2 FYNNEI. V was clipped by 4 bases and J by 7 bases, with 10 bases between them. CDR3 residues: CASSVSTVEAFF. CDR3 bases: TGTGCCAGCAGTGTTTCGACAGTTGAAGCTTTCTTT.

This clonotype appeared a single time. V gene TRBV5-4 combines with J gene TRBJ2-2; 13 positions agree with TRBD2. Germline V gene lookup returns CDR1 SGHNT and CDR2 YYREEE (reference sequence). The CDR3 is 16 residues long. The ends lost 4 bases at V and 5 bases at J; junction bases unmatched: 5. The CDR3 here is CASSAGLAGVTGELFF. CDR3 coding DNA: TGTGCCAGCAGCGCCGGACTAGCGGGAGTAACCGGGGAGCTGTTTTTT.

This clonotype was counted ten times or more. J is TRBJ2-1 and V is TRBV7-8, with D maybe TRBD1 (6 bases). CDR3 length: 15 amino acids. Germline CDR1 is SGHVS and CDR2 is FQNEAQ. The ends were cut back, 9 bases at V and 8 bases at J, with 23 bases in the middle. CDR3 loop: CASYTARGRFYEQFF. CDR3 DNA sequence: TGTGCCAGTTATACAGCCAGGGGAAGGTTCTATGAGCAGTTCTTC.

The chain has TRBV19 and TRBJ2-1, with 11 bases that match TRBD2. CDR3 length equals 16 residues. Germline values: CDR1 LNHDA, CDR2 SQIVND (reference sequence). J lost 0 bases, V lost 6 bases, and 4 bases had no gene match. CDR3 residues: CASRRTSGGSYNEQFF. In DNA form, the CDR3 reads TGTGCCAGTAGACGAACTAGCGGGGGCTCCTACAATGAGCAGTTCTTC.

This chain joins TRBV20-1 and TRBJ2-1, with 10 bases aligning to TRBD1. Germline CDR1 and CDR2: DFQATT and SNEGSKA (reference sequence). This CDR3 comprises 15 residues. Trimming removed 3 bases from V and 0 bases from J; junction bases left unmatched: 2. This CDR3 is CSASRTGGSYNEQFF. The CDR3 coding sequence is TGCAGTGCTAGCAGGACAGGGGGCTCCTACAATGAGCAGTTCTTC.